This T cell receptor (beta chain) was recorded in a study of blood T cell repertoires in COVID-19. Study summary: Spain, Italy and the United States supplied samples that represented acute and convalescent COVID-19.

This CDR3 spans 15 amino acids. Germline V CDR1 and CDR2: MNHNS, SASEGT. V dropped 6 bases and J dropped 6 bases, with 21 bases sitting between them. Assay used: immunoSEQ multiplex PCR; TCRdb lists only in-frame clones, some missing. Among around 99,000 clones listed, about 89% were seen once. The chain couples TRBV6-1 to TRBJ2-7, with D possibly TRBD2 on 5 matching bases. The source of this sequence is a woman aged 25-40 years with acute or convalescent COVID-19. The sequenced sample was peripheral blood. The CDR3: CASRGDLERFGEQYF. CDR3 in DNA: TGTGCCAGCAGGGGAGACCTGGAGCGGTTTGGCGAGCAGTACTTC.